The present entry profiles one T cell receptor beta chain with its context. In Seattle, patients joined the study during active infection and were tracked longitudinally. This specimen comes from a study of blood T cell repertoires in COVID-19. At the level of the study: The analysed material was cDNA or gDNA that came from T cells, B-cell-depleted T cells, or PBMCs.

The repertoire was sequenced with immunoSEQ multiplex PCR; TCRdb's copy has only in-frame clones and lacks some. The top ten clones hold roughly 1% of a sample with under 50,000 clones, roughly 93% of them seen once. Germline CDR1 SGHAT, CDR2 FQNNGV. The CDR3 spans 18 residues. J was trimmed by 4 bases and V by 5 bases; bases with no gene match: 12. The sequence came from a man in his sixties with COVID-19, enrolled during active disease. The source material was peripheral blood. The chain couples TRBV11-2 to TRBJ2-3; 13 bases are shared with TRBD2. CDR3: CASSRRGLAGQIADTQYF. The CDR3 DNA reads TGTGCCAGCAGCCGACGGGGACTAGCGGGACAGATTGCAGATACGCAGTATTTT.